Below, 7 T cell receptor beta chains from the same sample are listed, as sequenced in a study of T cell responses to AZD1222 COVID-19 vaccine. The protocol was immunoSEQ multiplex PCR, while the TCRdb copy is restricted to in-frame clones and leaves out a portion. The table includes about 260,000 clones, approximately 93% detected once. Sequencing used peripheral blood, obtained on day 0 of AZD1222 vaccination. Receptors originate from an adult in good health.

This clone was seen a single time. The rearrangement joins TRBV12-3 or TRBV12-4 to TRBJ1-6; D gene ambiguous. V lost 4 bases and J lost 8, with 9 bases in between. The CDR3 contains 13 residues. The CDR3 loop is CASSSYTYSPLHF. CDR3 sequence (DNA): TGTGCCAGCAGTTCATACACCTATTCACCCCTCCACTTT.

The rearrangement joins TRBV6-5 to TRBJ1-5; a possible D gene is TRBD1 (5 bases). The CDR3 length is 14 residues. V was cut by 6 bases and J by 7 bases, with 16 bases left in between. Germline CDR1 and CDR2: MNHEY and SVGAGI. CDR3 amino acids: CASSHQPGGQPQHF. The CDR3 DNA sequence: TGTGCCAGCAGCCACCAACCGGGGGGGCAGCCCCAGCATTTT.

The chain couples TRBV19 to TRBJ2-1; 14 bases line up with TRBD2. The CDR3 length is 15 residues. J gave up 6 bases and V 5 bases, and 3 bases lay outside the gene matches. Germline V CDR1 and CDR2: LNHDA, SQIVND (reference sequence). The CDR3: CASSLGLAGVNEQFF. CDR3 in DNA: TGTGCCAGTAGTCTGGGACTAGCGGGAGTCAATGAGCAGTTCTTC.

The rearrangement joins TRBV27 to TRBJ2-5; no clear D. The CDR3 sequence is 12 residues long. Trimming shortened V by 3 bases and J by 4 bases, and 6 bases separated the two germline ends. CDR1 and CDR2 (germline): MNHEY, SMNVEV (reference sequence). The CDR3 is CASSLKGETQYF. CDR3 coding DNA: TGTGCCAGCAGTTTGAAGGGAGAGACCCAGTACTTC.

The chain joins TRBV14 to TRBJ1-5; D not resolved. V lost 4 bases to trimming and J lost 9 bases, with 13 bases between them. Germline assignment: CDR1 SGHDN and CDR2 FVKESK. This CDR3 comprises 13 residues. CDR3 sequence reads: CASSPSTASPQHF. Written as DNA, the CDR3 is TGTGCCAGCAGCCCCTCGACCGCGTCGCCCCAGCATTTT. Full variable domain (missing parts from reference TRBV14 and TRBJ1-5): EAGVTQFPSHSVIEKGQTVTLRCDPISGHDNLYWYRRVMGKEIKFLLHFVKESKQDESGMPNNRFLAERTGGTYSTLKVQPAELEDSGVYFCASSPSTASPQHFGDGTRLSIL.

CDR3 nucleotides: TGTGCCAGCACCCTACTAGCGGACGGGGAGCTGTTTTTT. It is translated as CASTLLADGELFF. V gene TRBV27 combines with J gene TRBJ2-2; 8 bases fit TRBD2. Germline trimming cut 7 bases from V and 7 bases from J; bases unmatched to any gene: 5. From germline, CDR1 is MNHEY and CDR2 SMNVEV (reference sequence). The CDR3 has 13 residues.

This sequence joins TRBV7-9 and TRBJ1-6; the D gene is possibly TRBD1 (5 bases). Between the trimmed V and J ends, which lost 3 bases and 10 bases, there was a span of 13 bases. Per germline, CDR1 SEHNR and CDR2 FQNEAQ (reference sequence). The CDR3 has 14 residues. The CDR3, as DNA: TGTGCCAGCAGCTTGGGACTAGGGAACTCACCCCTCCACTTT. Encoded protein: CASSLGLGNSPLHF.